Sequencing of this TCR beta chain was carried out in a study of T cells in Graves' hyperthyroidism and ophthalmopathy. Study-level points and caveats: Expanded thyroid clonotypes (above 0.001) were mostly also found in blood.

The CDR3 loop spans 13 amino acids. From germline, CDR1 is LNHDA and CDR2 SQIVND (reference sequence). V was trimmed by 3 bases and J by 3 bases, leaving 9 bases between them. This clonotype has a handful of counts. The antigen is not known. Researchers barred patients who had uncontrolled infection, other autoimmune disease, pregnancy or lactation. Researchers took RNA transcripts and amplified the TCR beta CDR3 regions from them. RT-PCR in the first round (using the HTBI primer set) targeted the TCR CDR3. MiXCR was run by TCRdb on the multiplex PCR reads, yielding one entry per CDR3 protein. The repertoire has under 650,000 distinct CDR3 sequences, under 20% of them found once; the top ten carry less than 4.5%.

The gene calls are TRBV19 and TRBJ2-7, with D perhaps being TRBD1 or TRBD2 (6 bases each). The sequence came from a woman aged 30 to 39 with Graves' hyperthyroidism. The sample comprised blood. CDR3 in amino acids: CASSMGGDYEQYF. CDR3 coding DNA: TGTGCCAGTAGTATGGGGGGCGACTACGAGCAGTACTTC.